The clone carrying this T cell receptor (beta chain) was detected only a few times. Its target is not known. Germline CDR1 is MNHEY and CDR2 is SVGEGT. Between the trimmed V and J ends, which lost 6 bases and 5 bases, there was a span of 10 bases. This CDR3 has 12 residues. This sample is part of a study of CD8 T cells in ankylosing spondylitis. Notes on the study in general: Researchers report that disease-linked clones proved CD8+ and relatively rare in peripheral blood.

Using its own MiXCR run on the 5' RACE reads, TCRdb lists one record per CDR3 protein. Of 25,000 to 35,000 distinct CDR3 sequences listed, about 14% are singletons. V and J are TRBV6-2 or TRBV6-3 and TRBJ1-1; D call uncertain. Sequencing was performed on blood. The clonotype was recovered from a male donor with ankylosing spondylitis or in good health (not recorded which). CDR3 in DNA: TGTGCCAGCAGCCGATTAGGAACTGAAGCTTTCTTT. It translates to CASSRLGTEAFF.